These 5 T cell receptor beta chains originate from one sample sequenced in a study of T-cell memory formation after mild COVID-19. A single record per CDR3 protein comes from TCRdb applying MiXCR to the 5' RACE reads. The table lists over 350,000 distinct CDR3 sequences, 16% of them singletons, with roughly 21% in the top ten. Specimen: PBMCs or a T cell subset sorted from them (not recorded which). These receptors were obtained from a man aged 18 to 30 who had mild COVID-19 (a few samples of this study predate the infection). Cell type and time point are not known.

The CDR3, as DNA: TGTGCCAGCAGTCCTGGACAGAGGAACGGTGGAAAACTGTTTTTT. Translation: CASSPGQRNGGKLFF. The chain employs TRBV12-3 or TRBV12-4 and TRBJ1-4; D possibly corresponds to TRBD1 (6 bases). The CDR3 totals 15 residues. Trimming removed 5 bases at V and 10 bases at J, with 20 bases between.

The sample holds many counts of this clonotype. The gene calls are TRBV6-6 and TRBJ1-1, with TRBD1 as a possible D gene (6 bases). CDR3 length: 13 residues. The germline V gene encodes CDR1 MNHNY and CDR2 SVGAGI (reference sequence). V lost 7 bases to trimming and J lost 3 bases, with 12 bases between them. CDR3 sequence reads: CASTRQAYTEAFF. The DNA of the CDR3 is TGTGCCAGCACAAGACAGGCCTACACTGAAGCTTTCTTT.

This clonotype was seen only a few times. The chain uses TRBV9 and TRBJ1-2; 7 bases line up with TRBD1. V was clipped by 3 bases and J by 4 bases; unmatched bases: 6. The length of the CDR3 is 14 residues. The germline CDR1 and CDR2 sequences are SGDLS and YYNGEE. The CDR3 protein is CASSGGQPFYGYTF. CDR3 DNA sequence: TGTGCCAGCAGCGGGGGACAGCCATTCTATGGCTACACCTTC.

This clonotype was counted only a few times. V and J are TRBV25-1 and TRBJ2-1, with D unclear. The V end was cut by 8 bases, the J end by 7 bases, with 12 bases between. The CDR3 loop spans 12 amino acids. Germline-derived CDR1 and CDR2 are MGHDK and SYGVNS. The CDR3 is CASLDPSNEQFF. CDR3 bases: TGTGCCAGCCTGGACCCATCTAATGAGCAGTTCTTC.

The rearrangement joins TRBV20-1 to TRBJ1-1; tentatively, D is TRBD1 (5 bases). Germline lookup yields CDR1 DFQATT and CDR2 SNEGSKA (reference sequence). The CDR3 runs to 15 residues. Trimming shortened V by 4 bases and J by 3 bases, and 18 bases separated the two germline ends. The CDR3 reads CSATPVPGYDTEAFF. The CDR3 DNA is TGCAGTGCTACCCCAGTTCCAGGGTACGACACTGAAGCTTTCTTT.